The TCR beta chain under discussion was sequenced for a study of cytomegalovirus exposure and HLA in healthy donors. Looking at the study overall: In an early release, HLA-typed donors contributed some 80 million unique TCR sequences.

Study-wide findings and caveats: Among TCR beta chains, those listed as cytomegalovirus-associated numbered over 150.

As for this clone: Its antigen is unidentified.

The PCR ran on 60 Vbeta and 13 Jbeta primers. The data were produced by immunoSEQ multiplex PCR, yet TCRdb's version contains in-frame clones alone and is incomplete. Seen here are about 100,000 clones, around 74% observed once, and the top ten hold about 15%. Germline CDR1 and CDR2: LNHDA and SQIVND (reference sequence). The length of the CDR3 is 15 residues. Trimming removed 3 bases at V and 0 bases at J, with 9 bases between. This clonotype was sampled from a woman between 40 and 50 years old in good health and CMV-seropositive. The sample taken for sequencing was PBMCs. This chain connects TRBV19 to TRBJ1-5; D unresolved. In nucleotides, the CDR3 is TGTGCCAGTAGTATTTCCACTCATAGCAATCAGCCCCAGCATTTT. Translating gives CASSISTHSNQPQHF.